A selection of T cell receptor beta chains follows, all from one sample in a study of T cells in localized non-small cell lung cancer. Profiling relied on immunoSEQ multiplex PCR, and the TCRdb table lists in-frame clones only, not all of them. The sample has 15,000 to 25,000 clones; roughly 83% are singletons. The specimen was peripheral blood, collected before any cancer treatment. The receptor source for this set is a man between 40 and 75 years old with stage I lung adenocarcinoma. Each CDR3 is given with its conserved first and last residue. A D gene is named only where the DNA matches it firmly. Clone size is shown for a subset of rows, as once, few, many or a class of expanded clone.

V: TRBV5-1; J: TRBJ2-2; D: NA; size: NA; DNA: TGCGCCAGCAGCTTGCCAGGCGCTGGGAACACCGGGGAGCTGTTTTTT; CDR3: CASSLPGAGNTGELFF
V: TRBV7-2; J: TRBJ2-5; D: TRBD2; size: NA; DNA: TGTGCCAGCAGCCTCTCACGACTAGCGGGGGGGCCGGAGACCCAGTACTTC; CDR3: CASSLSRLAGGPETQYF
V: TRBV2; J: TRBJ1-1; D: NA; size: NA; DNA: TGTGCCAGCAGTGAAGCCGGACGGGATGAAGCTTTCTTT; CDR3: CASSEAGRDEAFF
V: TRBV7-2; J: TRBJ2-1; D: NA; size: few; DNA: TGTGCCAGCAGCTTAGTTTCGGGAACATACAATGAGCAGTTCTTC; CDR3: CASSLVSGTYNEQFF
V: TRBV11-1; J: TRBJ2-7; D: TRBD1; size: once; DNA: TGTGCCAGCAGTTCGAATACTTGGACAGGCTCCTACGAGCAGTACTTC; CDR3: CASSSNTWTGSYEQYF
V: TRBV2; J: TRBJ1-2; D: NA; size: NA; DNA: TGTGCCAGCACCGAAGGGGGAGGACAAACCCTCTATGGCTACACCTTC; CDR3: CASTEGGGQTLYGYTF
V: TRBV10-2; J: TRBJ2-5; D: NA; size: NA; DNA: TGCGCCAGCAGTGGACTACCCCCCACAGAGACCCAGTACTTC; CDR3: CASSGLPPTETQYF
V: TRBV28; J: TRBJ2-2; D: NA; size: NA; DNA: TGTGCCAGCAGTTTACGCGCAAACACCGGGGAGCTGTTTTTT; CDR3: CASSLRANTGELFF
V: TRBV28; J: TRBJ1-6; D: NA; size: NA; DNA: TGTGCCAGCAGGCCCCCTGACAGAAATTCACCCCTCCACTTT; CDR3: CASRPPDRNSPLHF
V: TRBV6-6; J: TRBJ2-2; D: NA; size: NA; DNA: TGTGCCAGCAGGACTACAGGGTCGGCAGGGGAGCTGTTTTTT; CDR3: CASRTTGSAGELFF
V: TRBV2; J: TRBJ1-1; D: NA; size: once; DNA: TGTGCCAGCAGTGAACTGGAGAACACTGAAGCTTTCTTT; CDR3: CASSELENTEAFF
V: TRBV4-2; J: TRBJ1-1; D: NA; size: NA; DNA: TGTGCCAGCAGCCATGGAGCGGGTATGAACACTGAAGCTTTCTTT; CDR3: CASSHGAGMNTEAFF
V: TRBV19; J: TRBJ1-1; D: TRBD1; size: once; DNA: TGTGCCACCGGAGAGAGGGGGCATGAAGCTTTCTTT; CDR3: CATGERGHEAFF
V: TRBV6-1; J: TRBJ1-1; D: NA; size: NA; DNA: TGTGCCAGCGCGAACACTGAAGCTTTCTTT; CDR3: CASANTEAFF
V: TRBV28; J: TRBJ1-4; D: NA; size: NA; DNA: TGTGCCAGCAGTTCTCTAAAAGACCCTAATGAAAAACTGTTTTTT; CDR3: CASSSLKDPNEKLFF
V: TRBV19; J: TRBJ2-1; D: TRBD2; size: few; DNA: TGTGCCAGTAGTGGCGGGAGGGCCGGTGAGCAGTTCTTC; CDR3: CASSGGRAGEQFF
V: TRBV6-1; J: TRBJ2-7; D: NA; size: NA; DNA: TGTGCCTCATCCGGTTCCTACGAGCAGTACTTC; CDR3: CASSGSYEQYF
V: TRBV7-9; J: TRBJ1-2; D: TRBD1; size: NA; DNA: TGTGCCAGCAGCTACGGAAGACAGGGGGGAATCTATGGCTACACCTTC; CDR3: CASSYGRQGGIYGYTF
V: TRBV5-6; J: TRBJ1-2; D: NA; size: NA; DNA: TGTGCCAGCAGCTTGGGGTTCCCCGGCAGGGTGCGAAACTATGGCTACACCTTC; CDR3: CASSLGFPGRVRNYGYTF
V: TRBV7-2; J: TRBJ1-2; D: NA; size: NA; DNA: TGTGCCAGCAGCTTAGCGGCCGGGGACTATGGCTACACCTTC; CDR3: CASSLAAGDYGYTF
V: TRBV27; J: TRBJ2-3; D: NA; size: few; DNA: TGTGCCAGCAGTTTAAGTGGACACTACACAGATACGCAGTATTTT; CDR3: CASSLSGHYTDTQYF
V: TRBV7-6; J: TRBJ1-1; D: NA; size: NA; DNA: TGTGCCAGCAGCCCCCGAGGGGAGGGCGTGGGCGCTTTCTTT; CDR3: CASSPRGEGVGAFF
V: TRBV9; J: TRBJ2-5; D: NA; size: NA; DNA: TGTGCCAGCAGCGTAAGTCACGCCTTTGGGACCCAGTACTTC; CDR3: CASSVSHAFGTQYF
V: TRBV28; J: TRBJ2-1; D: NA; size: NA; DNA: TGTGCCAGCAGTTTTTCCAGCGATGAGCAGTTCTTC; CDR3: CASSFSSDEQFF
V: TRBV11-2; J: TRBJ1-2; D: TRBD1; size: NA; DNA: TGTGCCAGCAGCTTCTCAGGGGGAGATGGCTACACCTTC; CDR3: CASSFSGGDGYTF
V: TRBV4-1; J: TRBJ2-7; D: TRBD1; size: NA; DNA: TGCGCCAGCAGCCAACCGGACAGGCTCAGTGACGAGCAGTACTTC; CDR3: CASSQPDRLSDEQYF
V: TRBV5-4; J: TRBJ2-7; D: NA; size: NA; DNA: TGTGCCAGCGGGGGGGGACAGAGCTACGAGCAGTACTTC; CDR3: CASGGGQSYEQYF
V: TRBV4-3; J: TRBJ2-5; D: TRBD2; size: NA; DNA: TGCGCCAGCAGCCAAACACTAGCGGGGGGTTTTCAAGAGACCCAGTACTTC; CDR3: CASSQTLAGGFQETQYF
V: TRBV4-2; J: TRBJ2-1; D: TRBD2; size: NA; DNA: TGTGCCAGCAGCCCTCCGGGACTAGCGGGAGATGAGCAGTTCTTC; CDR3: CASSPPGLAGDEQFF
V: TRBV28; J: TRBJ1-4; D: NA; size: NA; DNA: TGTGCCAGCAGTTTAGGGGGGAATGCAGCTAATGAAAAACTGTTTTTT; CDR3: CASSLGGNAANEKLFF
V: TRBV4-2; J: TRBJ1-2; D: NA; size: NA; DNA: TGTGCCAGCAGCCAAGATCAAGGGGAACTCGGCGGCTACACCTTC; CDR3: CASSQDQGELGGYTF
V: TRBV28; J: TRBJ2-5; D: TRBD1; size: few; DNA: TGTGCCAGCAGCTTTAAAGGGACAGGGAGACAAGAGACCCAGTACTTC; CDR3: CASSFKGTGRQETQYF
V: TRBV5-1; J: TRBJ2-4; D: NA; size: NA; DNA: TGCGCCAGCAGCTTGGAAGGCATAACCGGATGGGCCAAAAACATTCAGTACTTC; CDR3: CASSLEGITGWAKNIQYF
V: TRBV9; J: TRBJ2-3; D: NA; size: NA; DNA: TGTGCCAGCAGCGTAGGTTTCATGGCAGATACGCAGTATTTT; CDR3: CASSVGFMADTQYF
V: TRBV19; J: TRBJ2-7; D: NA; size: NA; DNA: TGTGCCAGTTCCCGGACCCCGAGGGACGAGCAGTACTTC; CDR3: CASSRTPRDEQYF
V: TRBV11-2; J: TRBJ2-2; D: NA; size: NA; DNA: TGTGCCAGCAGCTTAGCGGGGGCGAGGACCGGGGAGCTGTTTTTT; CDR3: CASSLAGARTGELFF
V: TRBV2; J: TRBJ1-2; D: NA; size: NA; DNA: TGTGCCAGCAGTCCACGCGGCACCGCTAACTATGGCTACACCTTC; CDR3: CASSPRGTANYGYTF
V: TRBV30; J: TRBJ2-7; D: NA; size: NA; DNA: TGTGCCTGGAGTCCCTCTTTCCCCTACGAGCAGTACTTC; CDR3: CAWSPSFPYEQYF
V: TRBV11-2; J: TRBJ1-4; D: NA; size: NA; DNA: TGTGCCAGCAGCTGGGACGGGCCGAATGAAAAACTGTTTTTT; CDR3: CASSWDGPNEKLFF
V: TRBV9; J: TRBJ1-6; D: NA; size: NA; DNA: TGTGCCAGCAGCGTAGGTCCGGATTCACCCCTCCACTTT; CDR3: CASSVGPDSPLHF
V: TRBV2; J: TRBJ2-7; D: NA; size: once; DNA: TGTGCCAGCAGTGAGGGTTCACCGTGGGTCAACTCCTACGAGCAGTACTTC; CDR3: CASSEGSPWVNSYEQYF
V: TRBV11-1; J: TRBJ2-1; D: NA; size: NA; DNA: TGTGCCAGCAGCTTAATCGGGAGCTCCTACAATGAGCAGTTCTTC; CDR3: CASSLIGSSYNEQFF
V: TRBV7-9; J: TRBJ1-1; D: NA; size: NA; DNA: TGTGCCAGCAGCTTAGCGCTCGGAGGGACTGAAGCTTTCTTT; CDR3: CASSLALGGTEAFF
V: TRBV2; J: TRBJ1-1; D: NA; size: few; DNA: TGTGCCAGCAGTGAACTTGAGAACACTGAAGCTTTCTTT; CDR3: CASSELENTEAFF
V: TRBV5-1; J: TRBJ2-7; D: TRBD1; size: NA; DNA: TGCGCCAGCAGCCTAGGGACAGGGGGACCCTACTACGAGCAGTACTTC; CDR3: CASSLGTGGPYYEQYF
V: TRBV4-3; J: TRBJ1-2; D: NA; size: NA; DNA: TGCGCCAGCAGCCAAGTCGGGCAGGGAGGGAACTATGGCTACACCTTC; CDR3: CASSQVGQGGNYGYTF
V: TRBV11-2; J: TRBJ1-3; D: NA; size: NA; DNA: TGTGCCAGCAGCTCCCGGGGAAGCTCTGGAAACACCATATATTTT; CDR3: CASSSRGSSGNTIYF
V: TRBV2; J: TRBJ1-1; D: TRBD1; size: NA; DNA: TGTGCCAGCAGTAGTAAGGGACAGGGGATGATGAACACTGAAGCTTTCTTT; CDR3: CASSSKGQGMMNTEAFF
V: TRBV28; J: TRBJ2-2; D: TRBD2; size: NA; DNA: TGTGCCAGCAGTCCAATACGTAGCGGGGGGGCCGCCGGGGAGCTGTTTTTT; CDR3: CASSPIRSGGAAGELFF
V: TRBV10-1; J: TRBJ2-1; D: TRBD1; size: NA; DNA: TGCGCCAGCAGCCACGGGAGACAGGGGCATAATGAGCAGTTCTTC; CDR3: CASSHGRQGHNEQFF
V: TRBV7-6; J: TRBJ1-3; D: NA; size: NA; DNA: TGTGCCAGCAGCTTAGCAGAGTGGGACCCTGGAAACACCATATATTTT; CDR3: CASSLAEWDPGNTIYF
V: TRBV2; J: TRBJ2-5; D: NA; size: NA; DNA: TGTGCCAGCAGTGTGGGTAGGGCAGAGACCCAGTACTTC; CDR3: CASSVGRAETQYF
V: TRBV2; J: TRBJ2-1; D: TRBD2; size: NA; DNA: TGTGCCAGCAGTGAAGGACTAGCGCCGAGCTCCTACAATGAGCAGTTCTTC; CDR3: CASSEGLAPSSYNEQFF